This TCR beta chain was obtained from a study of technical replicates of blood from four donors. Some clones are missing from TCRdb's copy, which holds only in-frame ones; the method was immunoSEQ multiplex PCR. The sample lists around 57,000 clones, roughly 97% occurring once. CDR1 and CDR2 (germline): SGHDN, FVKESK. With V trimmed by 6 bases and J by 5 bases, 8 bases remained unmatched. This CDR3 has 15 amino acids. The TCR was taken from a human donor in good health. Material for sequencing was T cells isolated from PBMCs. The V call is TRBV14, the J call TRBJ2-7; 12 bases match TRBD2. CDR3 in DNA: TGTGCCAGCAGAACTAGCGGGGGGCTCCACCACGAGCAGTACTTC. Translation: CASRTSGGLHHEQYF.